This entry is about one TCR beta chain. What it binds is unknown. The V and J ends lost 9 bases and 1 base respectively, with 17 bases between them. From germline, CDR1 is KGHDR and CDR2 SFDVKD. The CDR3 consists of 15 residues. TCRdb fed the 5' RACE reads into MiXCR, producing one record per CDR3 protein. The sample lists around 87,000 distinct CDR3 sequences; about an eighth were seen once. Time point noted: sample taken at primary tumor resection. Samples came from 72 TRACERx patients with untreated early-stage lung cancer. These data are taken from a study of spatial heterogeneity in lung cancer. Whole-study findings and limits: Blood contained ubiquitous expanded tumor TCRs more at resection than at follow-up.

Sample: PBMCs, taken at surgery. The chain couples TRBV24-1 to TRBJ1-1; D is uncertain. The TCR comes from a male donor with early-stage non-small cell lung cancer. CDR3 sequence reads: CATLRWPVGNTEAFF. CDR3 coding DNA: TGTGCCACCCTGCGGTGGCCAGTCGGGAACACTGAAGCTTTCTTT.